This T cell receptor (beta chain) was identified during a study of T cells expressing NK-cell markers. Study as a whole: Researchers got TCR beta repertoires out of sorted CD3+CD56+NKG2C+, CD3+CD56+NKG2C- and CD3+CD56-NKG2C+ T cells. General observations from the study: Roughly six donors carried dominant NKG2C+ clonotypes that made up roughly 1.0-7.5% of their CD8+ T cells. Whether the expanded NKG2C+ T cell clones recognized HCMV remained unclear.

Remarks on this clonotype: Its antigen is still unknown.

This CDR3 contains 14 residues. Germline values: CDR1 SGHRS, CDR2 YFSETQ. TCRdb reprocessed the 5' RACE reads and stores each CDR3 protein as one record, lacking DNA. The sample yields a few hundred thousand distinct CDR3 sequences, of which the top ten take up 1.4%. The sequence derives from a woman between 45 and 60 years old in good health. The rearrangement joins TRBV5-1 to TRBJ2-1; TCRdb's D call of TRBD2 is untestable without DNA. Specimen: blood T cells: a sorted CD56 or NKG2C T cell subset, CD4+ or CD8+ T cells, or bulk PBMC T cells (not recorded which). The CDR3 region is CASSLAGGPNEQFF.